This T cell receptor beta chain was captured in a study of T cells in Graves' hyperthyroidism and ophthalmopathy. Study details: Once the initial diagnosis was made, peripheral blood was obtained before any treatment.

Whole-study results and caveats: The model's output predicted ophthalmopathy at a median of 6.5 months prior to onset.

As for this clonotype: Its antigen is still unknown.

Amplification of TCR beta CDR3 regions used RNA as the template. When the TCR CDR3 underwent first-round RT-PCR, the HTBI primer set was used. MiXCR was run by TCRdb on the multiplex PCR reads, yielding one entry per CDR3 protein. The profile shows about 290,000 distinct CDR3 sequences, approximately 15% of them singletons. The V segment lost 3 bases and the J segment 8 bases; nucleotides outside the gene matches: 9. This CDR3 region has 15 residues. Germline-derived CDR1 and CDR2 are SEHNR and FQNEAQ (reference sequence). Sample: blood. The clonotype comes from a middle-aged woman with Graves' hyperthyroidism. This chain uses TRBV7-9 with TRBJ1-2; 10 bases are shared with TRBD1. CDR3 sequence reads: CASSFGPGQGHGYTF. The DNA of the CDR3 is TGTGCCAGCAGCTTCGGCCCGGGACAGGGGCACGGCTACACCTTC.